Listed below are T cell receptor beta chains from one sample, sequenced in a study of T cell repertoires in cytomegalovirus infection. TCRdb itself ran the reads through MiXCR, one entry per CDR3 protein. The sample shows roughly 500,000 distinct CDR3 sequences, roughly a third of them seen only once. These receptors' antigens are unknown. Sequencing used cultured PBMCs, obtained from culture after CMV antigen stimulation. These receptors all stem from a human donor in good health (CMV status not recorded). Some clones in this sample may be carry-over from other donors' samples. The CDR3 runs from the conserved cysteine through the conserved F or W. Fields, in order: clone size, D gene, J gene, V gene, CDR3 DNA, CDR3 protein. A D gene is named only where the DNA matches it firmly. Size is omitted from some rows. Given values are once, few, many or a class for expanded clones.

clone_size: NA; d_call: TRBD2; j_call: TRBJ2-1; v_call: TRBV9; cdr3_nt: TGTGCCAGCAGCGTCGGGACTAGCGGGGGACCCTACAATGAGCAGTTCTTC; cdr3_aa: CASSVGTSGGPYNEQFF
clone_size: few; d_call: TRBD1; j_call: TRBJ1-2; v_call: TRBV7-2; cdr3_nt: TGTGCCAGCAGCTTTAGACAGGGATCAATGTATGGCTACACCTTC; cdr3_aa: CASSFRQGSMYGYTF
clone_size: NA; d_call: TRBD1; j_call: TRBJ1-2; v_call: TRBV12-3/TRBV12-4; cdr3_nt: TGTGCCAGCAGTCCCGGGACAGGGACTAACTATGGCTACACCTTC; cdr3_aa: CASSPGTGTNYGYTF
clone_size: many; d_call: NA; j_call: TRBJ2-7; v_call: TRBV7-8; cdr3_nt: TGTGCCAGCAGCTTAGGGTCCGGTGGTGGCGAGCAGTACTTC; cdr3_aa: CASSLGSGGGEQYF
clone_size: few; d_call: NA; j_call: TRBJ2-5; v_call: TRBV7-9; cdr3_nt: TGTGCCAGCAGTTCCCCCCTGGGACGCGAAGAGACCCAGTACTTC; cdr3_aa: CASSSPLGREETQYF
clone_size: few; d_call: NA; j_call: TRBJ2-7; v_call: TRBV7-9; cdr3_nt: TGTGCCACCGAACGACTACTAGAAGGCGAGCAGTACTTC; cdr3_aa: CATERLLEGEQYF
clone_size: NA; d_call: NA; j_call: TRBJ2-3; v_call: TRBV6-2/TRBV6-3; cdr3_nt: TGTGCCAGCAGTTACGGTCTCCTAGCGCCTAGCACAGATACGCAGTATTTT; cdr3_aa: CASSYGLLAPSTDTQYF
clone_size: few; d_call: NA; j_call: TRBJ2-3; v_call: TRBV12-5; cdr3_nt: TGTGCTAGTGGCAAGACCCGGGACTGGATGACAGATACGCAGTATTTT; cdr3_aa: CASGKTRDWMTDTQYF
clone_size: NA; d_call: NA; j_call: TRBJ2-3; v_call: TRBV10-3; cdr3_nt: TGTGCCATCAGTGTACCAGGGACCACAGATACGCAGTATTTT; cdr3_aa: CAISVPGTTDTQYF
clone_size: NA; d_call: TRBD2; j_call: TRBJ2-3; v_call: TRBV28; cdr3_nt: TGTGCCAGCAGCCCTGGGACTAGCCGGAGGGCGCAGTATTTT; cdr3_aa: CASSPGTSRRAQYF